Each of the 9 T cell receptor beta chains below was sequenced from the same sample in a study of blood T cells in healthy people across ages. The authors ran a second PCR of roughly 6 to 12 cycles using a sample-barcoded 5' primer and a J-beta primer mix. TCRdb re-called the 5' RACE reads through MiXCR, storing one row per CDR3 protein. The data contain about 1,800,000 distinct CDR3 sequences, roughly 27% of them singletons. The sequenced sample was blood. The receptors come from a woman aged 25-40 years in good health.

J is TRBJ2-7 and V is TRBV7-9; D possibly matches TRBD1 or TRBD2 (5 bases each). V was shortened by 5 bases and J by 4 bases, with 24 bases between the two germline ends. The CDR3 consists of 17 residues. Looked up from germline, CDR1 is SEHNR and CDR2 is FQNEAQ (reference sequence). DNA of the CDR3: TGTGCCAGCAGCCTCACCCGTCCGGGGCAGGTGGTATACGAGCAGTACTTC. Amino acid sequence: CASSLTRPGQVVYEQYF.

This clonotype was seen many times. J is TRBJ2-7 and V is TRBV6-6, with TRBD1 matching over 11 bases. Unmatched junction bases numbered 5, after V lost 0 bases and J lost 4 bases. Germline CDR1 reads MNHNY; CDR2 reads SVGAGI (reference sequence). CDR3 length: 16 amino acids. Written as DNA, the CDR3 is TGTGCCAGCAGTTACTCCGGGACAGGGGGTCCATACGAGCAGTACTTC. It yields the protein CASSYSGTGGPYEQYF.

This clonotype has a handful of counts. The gene calls are TRBV7-2 and TRBJ2-2, with D possibly being TRBD2 (6 bases). CDR3 size: 16 residues. Germline CDR1 SGHTA, CDR2 FQGNSA. V lost 2 bases and J 6 bases, leaving 16 bases between the germline ends. The DNA for the CDR3 is TGTGCCAGCAGCTTATCCCCAGCGGGTTACCCCGGGGAGCTGTTTTTT. It encodes CASSLSPAGYPGELFF.

This clonotype was picked up a small number of times. The rearrangement links TRBV5-4 to TRBJ2-1, with D perhaps given as TRBD1 or TRBD2 (5 bases each). The CDR3 runs 14 residues. Trimming cost V 6 bases and J 3 bases, with 13 bases left between them. The germline V gene encodes CDR1 SGHNT and CDR2 YYREEE (reference sequence). The CDR3 region has the DNA TGTGCCAGCACCACCGGGACCGTCTACAATGAGCAGTTCTTC. Its translation is CASTTGTVYNEQFF.

The chain links TRBV3-1 to TRBJ1-1, with 7 bases matching TRBD1. CDR1 and CDR2 (germline): LGHDT, YNNKEL (reference sequence). CDR3 length equals 13 residues. Trimming cost V 1 base and J 10 bases; bases outside gene matches: 6. The CDR3 bases are TGTGCCAGCAGCCAAGTACAGGGGTATAGAGCTTTCTTT. Protein product: CASSQVQGYRAFF. Drawing the rest from reference TRBV3-1 and TRBJ1-1, the complete variable domain is DTAVSQTPKYLVTQMGNDKSIKCEQNLGHDTMYWYKQDSKKFLKIMFSYNNKELIINETVPNRFSPKSPDKAHLNLHINSLELGDSAVYFCASSQVQGYRAFFGQGTRLTVV.

This clonotype occurred a few times. The gene calls are TRBV6-5 and TRBJ2-3, with D possibly TRBD2 on 5 matching bases. Germline lookup yields CDR1 MNHEY and CDR2 SVGAGI. The CDR3 is 17 residues long. V dropped 2 bases and J dropped 2 bases, with 17 bases sitting between them. The CDR3 is CASSYEGRLTSTDTQYF. The CDR3 nucleotides read TGTGCCAGCAGTTACGAGGGCAGGCTGACCTCCACAGATACGCAGTATTTT.

This clonotype was observed a handful of times. The chain links TRBV5-5 to TRBJ2-3; D is undetermined. V lost 0 bases and J lost 2, with 10 bases in between. CDR3 size: 15 residues. Germline loops: CDR1 SGHKS, CDR2 YYEKEE (reference sequence). This chain's CDR3 is CASSLDGDLTDTQYF. CDR3 nucleotides: TGTGCCAGCAGCTTGGACGGAGACCTCACAGATACGCAGTATTTT.

There are many counts of this clonotype. V usage is TRBV29-1 and J usage is TRBJ2-7; D uncertain. CDR1 and CDR2 (germline): SQVTM, ANQGSEA. Deletions cut 5 bases from V and 2 bases from J, with 16 bases between. The CDR3 is 14 amino acids. DNA for the CDR3: TGCAGCGTTCTTGGAAGCTGGGTCCCCTACGAGCAGTACTTC. It specifies CSVLGSWVPYEQYF.

This clonotype was observed a few times. The chain combines TRBV9 with TRBJ2-1, with 10 bases matching TRBD2. V lost 6 bases and J lost 4; bases outside the gene matches: 4. The CDR3 is 14 residues long. Germline V gene sequence: CDR1 SGDLS, CDR2 YYNGEE. CDR3 nucleotide sequence: TGTGCCAGCACGGGGACTAGCGTATACAATGAGCAGTTCTTC. Protein sequence: CASTGTSVYNEQFF. Based on the CDR3 plus reference TRBV9 and TRBJ2-1, the full variable domain is DSGVTQTPKHLITATGQRVTLRCSPRSGDLSVYWYQQSLDQGLQFLIQYYNGEERAKGNILERFSAQQFPDLHSELNLSSLELGDSALYFCASTGTSVYNEQFFGPGTRLTVL.